This is a list of T cell receptor beta chains from one sample in a study of blood T cell repertoires in COVID-19. The data were produced by immunoSEQ multiplex PCR, yet TCRdb's version contains in-frame clones alone and is incomplete. The repertoire consists of around 130,000 clones, with about 80% occurring once and the leading ten covering 10% to 12%. The sequenced sample was peripheral blood. The receptors were gathered from a human donor in a cohort sampled during active COVID-19. Both conserved end residues are part of each CDR3. The D gene is left open where the match is weak. Only some rows state a clone size, as once, few, many or a class for expanded clones.

few	TRBJ1-2	-	TRBV7-6	CASSLETSDWHF	TGTGCCAGCAGCTTAGAAACATCTGACTGGCACTTC
few	TRBJ2-3	TRBD1	TRBV2	CASSLDRGTDTQYF	TGTGCCAGCAGTCTGGACAGGGGAACAGATACGCAGTATTTT
few	TRBJ2-1	-	TRBV5-1	CASSLGQRYNEQFF	TGCGCCAGCAGCTTGGGACAGCGATACAATGAGCAGTTCTTC
-	TRBJ2-7	TRBD1	TRBV18	CASSRDRVTYEQYF	TGTGCCAGCTCCCGGGACAGGGTAACCTACGAGCAGTACTTC
-	TRBJ2-6	-	TRBV15	CATSRGSSSGANVLTF	TGTGCCACCAGCAGAGGGAGTAGCTCTGGGGCCAACGTCCTGACTTTC
once	TRBJ2-7	TRBD1	TRBV4-1	CASSLNRGPNYEQYF	TGCGCCAGCAGCCTCAACAGGGGCCCCAACTACGAGCAGTACTTC
-	TRBJ2-3	-	TRBV7-8	CASSLLSADTQYF	TGTGCCAGCAGCTTACTTAGTGCCGATACGCAGTATTTT
-	TRBJ2-5	-	TRBV5-4	CASSLVGGVQETQYF	TGTGCCAGCAGCTTGGTAGGCGGTGTTCAAGAGACCCAGTACTTC
once	TRBJ2-5	-	TRBV12-3/TRBV12-4	CASSLRETQYF	TGTGCCAGCAGTTTACGAGAGACCCAGTACTTC
-	TRBJ1-6	-	TRBV3-1/TRBV3-2	CASSQDWGGRAPLHF	TGTGCCAGCAGCCAAGATTGGGGGGGGAGAGCACCCCTCCACTTT
few	TRBJ2-3	-	TRBV7-9	CASSLGQASSTDTQYF	TGTGCCAGCAGCTTAGGACAGGCCTCTAGCACAGATACGCAGTATTTT
-	TRBJ2-5	-	TRBV9	CASSPRFGGNQETQYF	TGTGCCAGCAGCCCCCGGTTCGGCGGGAACCAAGAGACCCAGTACTTC
-	TRBJ2-1	TRBD2	TRBV4-1	CASSPASGGLNEQFF	TGCGCCAGCAGCCCCGCTAGCGGGGGGTTAAATGAGCAGTTCTTC
-	TRBJ1-3	-	TRBV29-1	CSVEDPGDTIYF	TGCAGCGTTGAGGACCCCGGGGACACCATATATTTT
-	TRBJ1-6	-	TRBV11-3	CASSLDFQNSPLHF	TGTGCCAGCAGCTTAGATTTCCAGAATTCACCCCTCCACTTT
-	TRBJ1-1	-	TRBV7-9	CASSSTGTPNTEAFF	TGTGCCAGCAGCTCCACAGGGACCCCGAACACTGAAGCTTTCTTT